This TCR beta chain originates from a study of cytomegalovirus exposure and HLA in healthy donors. Findings and limits, study-wide: Per a prior analysis, the majority of TCR beta V segments were productive roughly 87% or roughly 30% of the time.

V was pared by 2 bases and J by 2 bases, with 21 bases between. The CDR3 runs to 18 residues. Germline CDR1 MDHEN, CDR2 SYDVKM. 60 Vbeta and 13 Jbeta primers were used in PCR. Repertoires were generated with immunoSEQ multiplex PCR, while TCRdb's copy carries only in-frame clones and drops some. The sample contains around 140,000 clones, roughly 78% of which appear only once. Concerning this clone: Its antigen is unidentified.

The specimen sequenced was PBMCs. The TCR was taken from a female donor in good health and CMV-seronegative. The chain has TRBV28 and TRBJ2-5, with a tentative D call TRBD2 (5 bases). In DNA, the CDR3 is TGTGCCAGCAGTTTAAACACATGGGGAGCTAGCCTTCAAGAGACCCAGTACTTC. It codes for CASSLNTWGASLQETQYF.